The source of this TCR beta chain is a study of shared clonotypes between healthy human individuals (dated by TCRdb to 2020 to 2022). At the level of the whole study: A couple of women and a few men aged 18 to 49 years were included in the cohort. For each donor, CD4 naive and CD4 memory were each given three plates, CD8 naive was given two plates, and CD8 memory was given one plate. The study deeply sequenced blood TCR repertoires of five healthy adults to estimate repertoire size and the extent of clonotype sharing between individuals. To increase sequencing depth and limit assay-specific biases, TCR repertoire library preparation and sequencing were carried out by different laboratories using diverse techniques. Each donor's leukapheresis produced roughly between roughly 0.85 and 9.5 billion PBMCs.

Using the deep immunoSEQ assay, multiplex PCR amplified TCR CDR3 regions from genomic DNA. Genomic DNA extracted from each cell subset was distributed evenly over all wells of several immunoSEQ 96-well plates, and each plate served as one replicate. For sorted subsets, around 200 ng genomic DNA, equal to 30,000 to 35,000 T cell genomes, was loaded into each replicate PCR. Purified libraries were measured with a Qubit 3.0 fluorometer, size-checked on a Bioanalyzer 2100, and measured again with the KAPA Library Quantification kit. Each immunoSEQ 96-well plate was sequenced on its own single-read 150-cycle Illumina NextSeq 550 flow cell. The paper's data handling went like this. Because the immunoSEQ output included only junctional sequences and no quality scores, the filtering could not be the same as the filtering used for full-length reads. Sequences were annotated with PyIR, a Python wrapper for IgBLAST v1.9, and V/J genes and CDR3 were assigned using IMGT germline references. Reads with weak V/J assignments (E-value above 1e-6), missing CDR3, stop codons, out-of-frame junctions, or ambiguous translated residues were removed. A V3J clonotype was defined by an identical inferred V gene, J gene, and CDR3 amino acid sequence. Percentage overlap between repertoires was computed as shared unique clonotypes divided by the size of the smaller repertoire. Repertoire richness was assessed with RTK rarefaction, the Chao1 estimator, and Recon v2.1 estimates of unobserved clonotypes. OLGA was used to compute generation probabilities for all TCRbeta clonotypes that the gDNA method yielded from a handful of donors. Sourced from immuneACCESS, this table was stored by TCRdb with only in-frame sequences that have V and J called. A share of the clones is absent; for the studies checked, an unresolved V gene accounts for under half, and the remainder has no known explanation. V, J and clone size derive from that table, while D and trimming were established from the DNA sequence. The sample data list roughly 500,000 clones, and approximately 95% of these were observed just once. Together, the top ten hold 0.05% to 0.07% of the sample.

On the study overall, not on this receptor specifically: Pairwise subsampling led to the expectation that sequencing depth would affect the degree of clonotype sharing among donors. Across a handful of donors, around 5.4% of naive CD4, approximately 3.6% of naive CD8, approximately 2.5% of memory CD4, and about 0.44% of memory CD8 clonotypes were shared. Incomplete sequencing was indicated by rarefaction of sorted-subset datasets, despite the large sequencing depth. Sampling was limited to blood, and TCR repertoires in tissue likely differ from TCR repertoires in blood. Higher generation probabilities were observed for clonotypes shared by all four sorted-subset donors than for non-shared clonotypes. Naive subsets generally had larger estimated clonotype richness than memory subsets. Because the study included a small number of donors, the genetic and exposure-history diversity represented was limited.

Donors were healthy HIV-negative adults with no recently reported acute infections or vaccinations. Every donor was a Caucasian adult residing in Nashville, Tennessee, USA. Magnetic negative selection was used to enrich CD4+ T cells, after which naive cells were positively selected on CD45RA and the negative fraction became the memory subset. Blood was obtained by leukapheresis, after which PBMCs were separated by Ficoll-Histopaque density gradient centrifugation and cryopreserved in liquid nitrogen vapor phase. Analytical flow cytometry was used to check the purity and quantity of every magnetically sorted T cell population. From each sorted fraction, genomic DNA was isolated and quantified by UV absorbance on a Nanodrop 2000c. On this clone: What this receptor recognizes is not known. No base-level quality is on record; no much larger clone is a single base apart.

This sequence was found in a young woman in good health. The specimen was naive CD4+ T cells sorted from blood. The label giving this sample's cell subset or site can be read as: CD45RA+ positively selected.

The CDR3 region has the sequence CASSSDRGNYNEQFF. The nucleotide sequence is TGTGCCAGCAGTTCGGACAGGGGGAACTACAATGAGCAGTTCTTC. The chain employs TRBV6-5 and TRBJ2-1; the junction holds 10 bases that match TRBD1. According to the germline V gene, CDR1 reads MNHEY and CDR2 reads SVGAGI. The CDR3 contains 15 residues, cysteine and phenylalanine counted. CDR3 DNA only is kept here, 45 bases in frame from base 1. Compared with germline, V lacks 4 bases and J lacks 3 bases; bases without a gene match: 3.